This T cell receptor beta chain was documented in a study of radiotherapy plus CTLA-4 blockade in lung cancer. At the level of the study: Around a sixth of patients responded objectively, and approximately 33% achieved disease control.

Only in-frame clones appear in the TCRdb table, and some are missing; sequencing was by immunoSEQ multiplex PCR. The top ten hold around 2% of the sample, which has around 110,000 clones, approximately 87% seen once. Study results and limitations: After treatment with radiotherapy plus ipilimumab, TCR clones that came from the tumor expanded in blood.

CDR3 length: 15 residues. V was clipped by 2 bases and J by 0 bases, with 11 bases between them. The germline gives CDR1 GTSNPN, CDR2 SVGIG (reference sequence). As concerns this clone: The antigen remains unidentified.

The sequence came from a human donor with non-small cell lung cancer that progressed on radiotherapy plus ipilimumab. Some clones in this sample may be carry-over from other donors' samples. The chain combines TRBV30 with TRBJ1-3, with D possibly TRBD1 on 5 matching bases. Material: peripheral blood, obtained from a patient treated with radiotherapy plus ipilimumab. The CDR3 loop is CAWSLGRSSGNTIYF. The DNA of the CDR3 is TGTGCCTGGAGTCTGGGACGGTCCTCTGGAAACACCATATATTTT.